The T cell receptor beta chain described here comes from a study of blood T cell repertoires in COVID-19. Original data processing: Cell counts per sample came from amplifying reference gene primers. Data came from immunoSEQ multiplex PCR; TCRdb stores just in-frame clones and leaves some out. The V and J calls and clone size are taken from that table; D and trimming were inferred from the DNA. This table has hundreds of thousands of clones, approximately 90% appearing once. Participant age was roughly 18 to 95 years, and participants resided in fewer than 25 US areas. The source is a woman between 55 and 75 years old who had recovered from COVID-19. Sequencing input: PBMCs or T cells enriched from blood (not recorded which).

CDR3 in amino acids: CASSPGTGPSSYEQYF. The CDR3 bases are TGTGCCAGCAGCCCTGGGACAGGGCCTAGCTCCTACGAGCAGTACTTC. This chain connects TRBV9 to TRBJ2-7; 9 bases align to TRBD1. Germline loops: CDR1 SGDLS, CDR2 YYNGEE. V gave up 4 bases and J gave up 0 bases; unmatched junction bases: 8. The CDR3 is made up of 16 amino acids.